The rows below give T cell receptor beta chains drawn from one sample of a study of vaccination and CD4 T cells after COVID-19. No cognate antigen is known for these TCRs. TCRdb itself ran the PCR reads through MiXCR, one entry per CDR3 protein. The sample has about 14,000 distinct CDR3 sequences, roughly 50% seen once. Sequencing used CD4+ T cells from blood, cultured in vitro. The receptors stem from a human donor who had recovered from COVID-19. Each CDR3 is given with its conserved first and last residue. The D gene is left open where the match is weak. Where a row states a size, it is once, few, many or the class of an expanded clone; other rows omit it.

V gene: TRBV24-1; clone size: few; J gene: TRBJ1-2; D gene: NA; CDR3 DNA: TGTGCCACCAGTGATAGGACCTATGGCTACACCTTC; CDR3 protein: CATSDRTYGYTF
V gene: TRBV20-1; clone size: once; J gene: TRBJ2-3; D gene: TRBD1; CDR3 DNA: TGCAGTGCTAGAGACACCGGACAGGGGCCAGATACGCAGTATTTT; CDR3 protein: CSARDTGQGPDTQYF
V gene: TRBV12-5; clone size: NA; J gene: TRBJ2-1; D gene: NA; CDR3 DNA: TGTGCTAGTGGTGGGAGAAACAATGAGCAGTTCTTC; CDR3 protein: CASGGRNNEQFF
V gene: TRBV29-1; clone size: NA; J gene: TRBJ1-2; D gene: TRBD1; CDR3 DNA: TGCAGCGTGGAGGGACAGGGTAACTATGGCTACACCTTC; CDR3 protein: CSVEGQGNYGYTF
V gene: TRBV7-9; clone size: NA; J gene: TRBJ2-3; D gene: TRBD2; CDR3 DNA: TGTGCCAGCAGCTTGACGGACCTAGCGGGCGCACCACCTACGCAGTATTTT; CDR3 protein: CASSLTDLAGAPPTQYF
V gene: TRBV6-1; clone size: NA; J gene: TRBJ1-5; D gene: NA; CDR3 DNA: TGTGCCAGCAGGGGGGCCGGTCAGCCCCAGCATTTT; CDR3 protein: CASRGAGQPQHF
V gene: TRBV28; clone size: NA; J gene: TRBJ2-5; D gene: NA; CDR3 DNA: TGTGCCAGCACTGGGGGTAAAGAGACCCAGTACTTC; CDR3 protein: CASTGGKETQYF
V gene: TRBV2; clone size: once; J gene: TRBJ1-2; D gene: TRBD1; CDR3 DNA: TGTGCCAGCAGTAGACAGGGCCAGCCTAACTATGGCTACACCTTC; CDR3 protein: CASSRQGQPNYGYTF
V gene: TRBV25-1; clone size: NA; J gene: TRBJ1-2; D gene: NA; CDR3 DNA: TGTGCCAGCAAGGAGGGCTGCTACACCTTC; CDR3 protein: CASKEGCYTF
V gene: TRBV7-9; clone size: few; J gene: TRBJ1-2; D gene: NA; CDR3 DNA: TGTGCCAGCAGCCCCGGAGTGGGGAGCGCCTATGGCTACACCTTC; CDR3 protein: CASSPGVGSAYGYTF
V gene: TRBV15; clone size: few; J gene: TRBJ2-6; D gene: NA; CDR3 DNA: TGTGCCACCAGCAGAGCGCGCTCTGGGGCCAACGTCCTGACTTTC; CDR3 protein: CATSRARSGANVLTF
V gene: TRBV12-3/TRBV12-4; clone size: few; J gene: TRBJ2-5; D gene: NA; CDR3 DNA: TGTGCCAGCAGTTTACTTGGACCAGGGGTGGAGACCCAGTACTTC; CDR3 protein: CASSLLGPGVETQYF
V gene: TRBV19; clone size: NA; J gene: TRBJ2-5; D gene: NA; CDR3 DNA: TGTGCCAGTAGTCCACTGATCGAAGTCCAGACCCAGTACTTC; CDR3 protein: CASSPLIEVQTQYF
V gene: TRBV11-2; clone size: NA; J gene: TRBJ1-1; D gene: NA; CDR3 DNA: TGTGCCAGCAGCTTAGGGGCAATGGCCTCTGAAGCTTTCTTT; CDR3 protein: CASSLGAMASEAFF
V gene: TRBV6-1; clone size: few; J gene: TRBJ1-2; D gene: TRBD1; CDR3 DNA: TGTGCCAGCAACCCGGGACAGGGCAATGGCTACACCTTC; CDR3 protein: CASNPGQGNGYTF
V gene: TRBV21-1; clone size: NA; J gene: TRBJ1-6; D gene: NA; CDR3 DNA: TGTGCCAGCAGCGCCCCCCCACAGTGTCATAGAAGAACTAATTCACCCCTCCACTTT; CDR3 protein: CASSAPPQCHRRTNSPLHF
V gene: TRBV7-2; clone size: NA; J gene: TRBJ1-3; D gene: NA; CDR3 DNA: TGTGCCAGCAGCTTCCGAACCAGGGTTAGCTCGGTTGGAAACACCATATATTTT; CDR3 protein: CASSFRTRVSSVGNTIYF
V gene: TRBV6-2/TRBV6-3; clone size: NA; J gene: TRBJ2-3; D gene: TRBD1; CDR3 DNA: TGTGCCAGCAGGACACAGGGGGCGCGAGGAGTAGATACGCAGTATTTT; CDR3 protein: CASRTQGARGVDTQYF
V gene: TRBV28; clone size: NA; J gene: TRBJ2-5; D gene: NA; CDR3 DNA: TGTGCCAGCAGTTCAACCCTACTCCGCGCGCCGAGGCAAGAGACCCAGTACTTC; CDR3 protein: CASSSTLLRAPRQETQYF
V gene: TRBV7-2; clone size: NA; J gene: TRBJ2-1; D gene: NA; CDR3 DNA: TGTGCCAGCAGCTTGAACAATGAGCAGTTCTTC; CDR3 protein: CASSLNNEQFF
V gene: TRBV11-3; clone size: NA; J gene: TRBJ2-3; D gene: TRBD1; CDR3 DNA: TGTGCCAGCAGCTTAGATGGGCGGGCGGACAGGGACGCCGATACGCAGTATTTT; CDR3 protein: CASSLDGRADRDADTQYF
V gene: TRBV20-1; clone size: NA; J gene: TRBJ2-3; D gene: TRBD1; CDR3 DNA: TGCAGTGCTAGACTTGGACAGGGACTGGGGACAGATACGCAGTATTTT; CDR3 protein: CSARLGQGLGTDTQYF
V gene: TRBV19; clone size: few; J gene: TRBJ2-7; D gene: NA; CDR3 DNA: TGTGCCAGTAGTGTCCCGGGATCCTACGAGCAGTACTTC; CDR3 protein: CASSVPGSYEQYF
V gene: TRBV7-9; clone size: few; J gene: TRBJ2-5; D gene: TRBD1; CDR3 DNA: TGTGCCAGCATAACGGACAGGGTGCGGTTGGAGACCCAGTACTTC; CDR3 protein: CASITDRVRLETQYF
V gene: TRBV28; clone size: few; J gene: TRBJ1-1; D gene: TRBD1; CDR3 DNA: TGTGCCAGTCCCCCGGGACAGGGAGGGATGAACACTGAAGCTTTCTTT; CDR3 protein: CASPPGQGGMNTEAFF
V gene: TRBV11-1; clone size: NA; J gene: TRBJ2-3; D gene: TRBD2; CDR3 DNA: TGTGCCAGCAGCTTAGCCGGGACTAGCGGGACAGATACGCAGTATTTT; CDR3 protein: CASSLAGTSGTDTQYF
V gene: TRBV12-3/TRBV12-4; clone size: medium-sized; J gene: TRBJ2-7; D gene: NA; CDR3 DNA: TGTGCCAGCAGTTTGTCGGGGTTTCTGTCTGAGCAGTACTTC; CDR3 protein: CASSLSGFLSEQYF